The present TCR beta chain was sequenced within a study of OX40 agonist ivuxolimab in advanced cancers. The method was immunoSEQ multiplex PCR; TCRdb's version includes in-frame clones alone and lacks a portion of them. The sample carries 30,000 to 35,000 clones, roughly 89% recorded once. The TCR was taken from an adult with an advanced solid tumor such as melanoma, head and neck, liver or kidney cancer. Here the sequenced sample was CD4+ or CD8+ T cells sorted from blood, taken in a trial of the OX40 agonist ivuxolimab.

The CDR3 here is CSGGAGETQYF. CDR3 DNA sequence: TGCAGCGGGGGGGCAGGGGAGACCCAGTACTTC. The chain employs TRBV29-1 and TRBJ2-5, with D possibly being TRBD1 or TRBD2 (6 bases each). CDR3 length: 11 residues. Per the germline V gene, CDR1 is SQVTM and CDR2 is ANQGSEA. Trimming removed 7 bases from V and 5 bases from J, with 11 bases in between.